These 9 T cell receptor beta chains were sequenced from one sample in a study of cytomegalovirus exposure and HLA in healthy donors. A multiplex PCR was run with 60 Vbeta primers and 13 Jbeta primers. Clones were read by immunoSEQ multiplex PCR, and TCRdb kept only the in-frame ones, dropping some. The sample includes about 150,000 clones, roughly three quarters of them seen just once. The sample taken for sequencing was PBMCs. These receptors were taken from a woman aged 40 to 49 in good health and CMV-seronegative.

The chain joins TRBV9 to TRBJ2-1, with 9 bases matching TRBD2. V was clipped by 0 bases and J by 9 bases; unmatched bases: 10. The CDR3 is made up of 16 amino acids. Germline V gene data show CDR1 as SGDLS and CDR2 as YYNGEE. The CDR3 spells CASSVGSSGRVSEQFF. The CDR3 bases are TGTGCCAGCAGCGTAGGAAGTAGCGGGAGAGTTAGTGAGCAGTTCTTC.

This chain connects TRBV4-1 to TRBJ1-1, with D uncertain. This CDR3 is 18 amino acids long. Trimming removed 0 bases at V and 0 bases at J, with 17 bases between. Germline-derived CDR1 and CDR2 are MGHRA and YSYEKL. In nucleotides, the CDR3 is TGCGCCAGCAGCCAAGATCGGGTCCGTTACATAATGAACACTGAAGCTTTCTTT. Its protein is CASSQDRVRYIMNTEAFF.

J is TRBJ1-5 and V is TRBV4-2; possible D gene TRBD1, 5 bases. This CDR3 contains 18 residues. Per the germline V gene, CDR1 is LGHNA and CDR2 is YNFKEQ. V gave up 3 bases and J gave up 0 bases, with 18 bases separating them. The CDR3 sequence is CASSQEIQGWGSNQPQHF. In DNA, the CDR3 is TGTGCCAGCAGCCAGGAGATTCAGGGCTGGGGTAGCAATCAGCCCCAGCATTTT.

J is TRBJ1-2 and V is TRBV18; D may be TRBD1 (5 bases). With 2 bases removed from V and 4 bases from J, the gap between germline ends came to 11 bases. The CDR3 runs to 14 residues. Germline V gene data show CDR1 as KGHSH and CDR2 as LQKENI. CDR3 amino acids: CASSPYQGLYGYTF. As DNA, the CDR3 is TGTGCCAGCTCACCATATCAGGGTCTCTATGGCTACACCTTC.

The gene calls are TRBV20-1 and TRBJ2-1; D ambiguous. CDR3 length: 10 residues. V lost 4 bases and J 9 bases, leaving 7 bases between the germline ends. CDR1 is DFQATT and CDR2 is SNEGSKA in the germline V gene (reference sequence). This CDR3 is CSAIRGEQFF. CDR3 coding DNA: TGCAGTGCTATACGAGGTGAGCAGTTCTTC.

V and J are TRBV4-3 and TRBJ2-7, with 7 positions matching TRBD2. J gave up 1 base and V 0 bases, and 12 bases lay outside the gene matches. Germline CDR1 is LGHNA and CDR2 is YSLEER. The CDR3 runs to 18 residues. The CDR3 sequence is CASSQDRGLIAGSYEQYF. The CDR3 DNA is TGCGCCAGCAGCCAAGATCGGGGATTGATAGCGGGTTCCTACGAGCAGTACTTC.

The sample holds one count of this clone. V is TRBV5-6 and J is TRBJ2-6; TRBD2 might be the D (5 bases). This CDR3 is built from 16 residues. Trimming cost V 4 bases and J 3 bases, with 14 bases left between them. Looked up from germline, CDR1 is SGHDT and CDR2 is YYEEEE. DNA for the CDR3: TGTGCCAGCAGCACCGCGATAGGAGGTGGGGCCAACGTCCTGACTTTC. Protein: CASSTAIGGGANVLTF.

The J gene is TRBJ1-2, the V gene TRBV19, with 8 bases identical to TRBD1. CDR1 is LNHDA, CDR2 SQIVND, per germline (reference sequence). The ends lost 2 bases at V and 2 bases at J; junction bases unmatched: 4. The CDR3 covers 15 residues. CDR3 DNA: TGTGCCAGTAGTATAAGCCGGGACAGGAACTATGGCTACACCTTC. Encoded protein: CASSISRDRNYGYTF.

The chain links TRBV25-1 to TRBJ2-1; possible D gene TRBD1, 5 bases. CDR3 length: 16 residues. The germline gives CDR1 MGHDK, CDR2 SYGVNS. Between the trimmed V and J ends, which lost 0 bases and 3 bases, there was a span of 12 bases. The CDR3 here is CASSEYWGQVYNEQFF. The CDR3 DNA reads as TGTGCCAGCAGTGAATATTGGGGCCAGGTCTACAATGAGCAGTTCTTC.